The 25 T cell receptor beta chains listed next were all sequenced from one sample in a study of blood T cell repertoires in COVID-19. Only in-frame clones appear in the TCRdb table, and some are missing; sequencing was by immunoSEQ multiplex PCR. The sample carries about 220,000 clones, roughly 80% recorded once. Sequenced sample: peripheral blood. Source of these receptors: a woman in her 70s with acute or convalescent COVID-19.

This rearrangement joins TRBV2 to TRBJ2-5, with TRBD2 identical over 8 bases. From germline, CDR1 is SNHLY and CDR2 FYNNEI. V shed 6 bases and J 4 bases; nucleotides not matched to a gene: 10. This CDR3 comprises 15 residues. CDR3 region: CASRTSGGGRETQYF. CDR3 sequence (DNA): TGTGCCAGCAGGACCAGCGGGGGAGGGAGAGAGACCCAGTACTTC.

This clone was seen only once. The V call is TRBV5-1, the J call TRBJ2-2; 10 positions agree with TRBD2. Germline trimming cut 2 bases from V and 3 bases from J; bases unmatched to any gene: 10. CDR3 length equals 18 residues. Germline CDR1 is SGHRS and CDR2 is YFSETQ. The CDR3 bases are TGCGCCAGCAGCTTCCCACTTACCGGGACTAGCGACACCGGGGAGCTGTTTTTT. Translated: CASSFPLTGTSDTGELFF. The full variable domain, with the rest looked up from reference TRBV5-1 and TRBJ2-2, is KAGVTQTPRYLIKTRGQQVTLSCSPISGHRSVSWYQQTPGQGLQFLFEYFSETQRNKGNFPGRFSGRQFSNSRSEMNVSTLELGDSALYLCASSFPLTGTSDTGELFFGEGSRLTVL.

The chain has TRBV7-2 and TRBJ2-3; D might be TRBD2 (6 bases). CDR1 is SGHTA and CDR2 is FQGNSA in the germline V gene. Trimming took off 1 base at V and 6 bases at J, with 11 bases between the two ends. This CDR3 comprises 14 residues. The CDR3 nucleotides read TGTGCCAGCAGCTTAGGGGGAACTAGCGATACGCAGTATTTT. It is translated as CASSLGGTSDTQYF.

CDR3 nucleotides: TGCGCCAGCAGCCAATCCGGGACAGTCAATCAGCCCCAGCATTTT. Translation: CASSQSGTVNQPQHF. The J gene is TRBJ1-5, the V gene TRBV4-1; 7 nucleotides match TRBD1. The germline gives CDR1 MGHRA, CDR2 YSYEKL. CDR3 length: 15 residues. J lost 3 bases, V lost 2 bases, and 4 bases had no gene match.

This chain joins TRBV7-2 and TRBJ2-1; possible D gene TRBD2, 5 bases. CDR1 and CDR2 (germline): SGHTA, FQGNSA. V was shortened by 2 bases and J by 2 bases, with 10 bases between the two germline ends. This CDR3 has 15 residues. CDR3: CASSLMGGPYNEQFF. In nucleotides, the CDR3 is TGTGCCAGCAGCTTAATGGGCGGGCCCTACAATGAGCAGTTCTTC.

CDR3 sequence reads: CASSYSLGQGHNQPQHF. CDR3 bases: TGTGCCAGCAGTTACTCCCTCGGACAGGGACACAATCAGCCCCAGCATTTT. This chain links TRBV6-2 or TRBV6-3 with TRBJ1-5; 8 bases agree with TRBD1. This CDR3 is 17 amino acids long. V dropped 0 bases and J dropped 3; count of bases not matched to a gene: 7. Per germline, CDR1 MNHEY and CDR2 SVGEGT.

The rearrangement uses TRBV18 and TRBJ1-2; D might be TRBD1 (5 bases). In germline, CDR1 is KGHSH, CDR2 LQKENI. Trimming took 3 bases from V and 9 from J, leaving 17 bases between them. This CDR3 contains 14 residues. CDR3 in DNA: TGTGCCAGCTCACCTCCCGTCCTTACAGGAAGCTACACCTTC. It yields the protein CASSPPVLTGSYTF.

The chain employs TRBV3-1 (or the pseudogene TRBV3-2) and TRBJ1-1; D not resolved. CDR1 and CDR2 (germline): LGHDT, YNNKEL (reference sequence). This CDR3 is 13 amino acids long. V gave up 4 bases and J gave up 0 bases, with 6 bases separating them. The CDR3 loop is CASSLSMNTEAFF. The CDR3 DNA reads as TGTGCCAGCAGCCTCTCTATGAACACTGAAGCTTTCTTT.

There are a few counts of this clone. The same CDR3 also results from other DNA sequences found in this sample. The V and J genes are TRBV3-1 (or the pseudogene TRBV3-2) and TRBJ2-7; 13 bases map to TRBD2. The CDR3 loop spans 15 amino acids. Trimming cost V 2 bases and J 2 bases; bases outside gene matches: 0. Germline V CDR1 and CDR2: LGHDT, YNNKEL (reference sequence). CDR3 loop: CASSQTSGGAYEQYF. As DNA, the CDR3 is TGTGCCAGCAGCCAAACTAGCGGGGGGGCCTACGAGCAGTACTTC.

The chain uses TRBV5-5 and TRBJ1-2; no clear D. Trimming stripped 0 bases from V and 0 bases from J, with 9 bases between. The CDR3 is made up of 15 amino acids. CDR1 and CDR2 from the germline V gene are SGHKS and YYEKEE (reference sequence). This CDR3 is CASSLGLSSNYGYTF. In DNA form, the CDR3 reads TGTGCCAGCAGCTTGGGTCTCTCTTCTAACTATGGCTACACCTTC.

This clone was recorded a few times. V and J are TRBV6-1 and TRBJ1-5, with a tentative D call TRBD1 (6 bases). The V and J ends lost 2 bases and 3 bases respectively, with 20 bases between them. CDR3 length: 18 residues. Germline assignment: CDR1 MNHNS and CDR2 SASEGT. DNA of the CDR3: TGTGCCAGCAGTGAATTCCCCGGTTCAGGGGATATCAATCAGCCCCAGCATTTT. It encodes CASSEFPGSGDINQPQHF.

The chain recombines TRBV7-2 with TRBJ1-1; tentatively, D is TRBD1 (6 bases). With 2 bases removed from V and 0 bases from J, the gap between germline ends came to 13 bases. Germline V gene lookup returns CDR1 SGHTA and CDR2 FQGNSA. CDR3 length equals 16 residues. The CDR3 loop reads CASSLNWGLVNTEAFF. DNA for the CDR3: TGTGCCAGCAGCTTAAATTGGGGGCTGGTGAACACTGAAGCTTTCTTT.

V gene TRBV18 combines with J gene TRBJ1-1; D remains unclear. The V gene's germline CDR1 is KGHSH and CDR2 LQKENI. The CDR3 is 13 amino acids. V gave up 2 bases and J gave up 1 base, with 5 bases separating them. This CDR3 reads CASSPTQNTEAFF. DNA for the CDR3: TGTGCCAGCTCACCAACTCAGAACACTGAAGCTTTCTTT.

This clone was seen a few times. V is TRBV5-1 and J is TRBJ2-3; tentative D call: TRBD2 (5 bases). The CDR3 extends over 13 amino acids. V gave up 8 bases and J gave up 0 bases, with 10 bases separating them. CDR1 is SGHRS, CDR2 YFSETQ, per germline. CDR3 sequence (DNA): TGCGCCAGTGCATCGGGGAGCACAGATACGCAGTATTTT. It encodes CASASGSTDTQYF. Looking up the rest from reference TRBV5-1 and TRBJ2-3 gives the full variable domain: KAGVTQTPRYLIKTRGQQVTLSCSPISGHRSVSWYQQTPGQGLQFLFEYFSETQRNKGNFPGRFSGRQFSNSRSEMNVSTLELGDSALYLCASASGSTDTQYFGPGTRLTVL.

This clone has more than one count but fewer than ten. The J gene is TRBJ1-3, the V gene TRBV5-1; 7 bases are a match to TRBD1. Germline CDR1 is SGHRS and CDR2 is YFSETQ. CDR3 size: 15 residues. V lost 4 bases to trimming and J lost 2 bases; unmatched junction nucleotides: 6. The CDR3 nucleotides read TGCGCCAGCAGCCTGGAGACAGGGACTGGAAACACCATATATTTT. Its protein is CASSLETGTGNTIYF. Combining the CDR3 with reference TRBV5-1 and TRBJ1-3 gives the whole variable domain KAGVTQTPRYLIKTRGQQVTLSCSPISGHRSVSWYQQTPGQGLQFLFEYFSETQRNKGNFPGRFSGRQFSNSRSEMNVSTLELGDSALYLCASSLETGTGNTIYFGEGSWLTVV.

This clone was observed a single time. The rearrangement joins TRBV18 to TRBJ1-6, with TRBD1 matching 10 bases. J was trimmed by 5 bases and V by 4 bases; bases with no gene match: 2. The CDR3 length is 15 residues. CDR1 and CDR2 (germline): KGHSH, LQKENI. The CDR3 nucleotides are TGTGCCAGCTCACTGGGGACAGGGGATAATTCACCCCTCCACTTT. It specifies CASSLGTGDNSPLHF.

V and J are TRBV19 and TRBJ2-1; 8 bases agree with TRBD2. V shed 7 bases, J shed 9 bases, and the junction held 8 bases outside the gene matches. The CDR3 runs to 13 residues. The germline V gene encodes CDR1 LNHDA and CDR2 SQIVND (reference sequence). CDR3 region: CASTAGGLSEQFF. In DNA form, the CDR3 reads TGTGCCAGTACCGCGGGGGGTCTGAGTGAGCAGTTCTTC.

The CDR3 loop is CASSQRQAYEQYF. DNA of the CDR3: TGTGCCAGCAGCCAAAGACAGGCCTACGAGCAGTACTTC. The J gene is TRBJ2-7, the V gene TRBV4-2; tentatively, D is TRBD1 (6 bases). CDR1 is LGHNA, CDR2 YNFKEQ, per germline. This CDR3 has 13 residues. Trimming cost V 2 bases and J 2 bases, with 7 bases left between them.

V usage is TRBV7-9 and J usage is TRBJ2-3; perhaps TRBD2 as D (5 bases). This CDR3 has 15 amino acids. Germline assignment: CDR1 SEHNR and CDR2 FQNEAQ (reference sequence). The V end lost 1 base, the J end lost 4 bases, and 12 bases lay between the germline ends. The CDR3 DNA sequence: TGTGCCAGCAGCTTAGATGGAACTAGTTCAGATACGCAGTATTTT. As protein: CASSLDGTSSDTQYF.

CDR3: CASSRFGTANTEAFF. The CDR3 bases are TGTGCCAGCAGCCGTTTCGGGACAGCGAACACTGAAGCTTTCTTT. V and J are TRBV2 and TRBJ1-1; the match to TRBD1 covers 7 bases. V trimming: 6 bases; J trimming: 1 base; junction bases outside the gene matches: 8. Germline-derived CDR1 and CDR2 are SNHLY and FYNNEI. CDR3 length: 15 amino acids.

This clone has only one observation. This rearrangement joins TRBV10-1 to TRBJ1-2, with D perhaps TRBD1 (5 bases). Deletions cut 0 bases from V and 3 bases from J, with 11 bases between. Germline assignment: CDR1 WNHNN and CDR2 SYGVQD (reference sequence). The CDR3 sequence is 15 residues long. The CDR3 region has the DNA TGCGCCAGCAGTGAGTCCAGGGACTCCTACTATGGCTACACCTTC. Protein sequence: CASSESRDSYYGYTF.

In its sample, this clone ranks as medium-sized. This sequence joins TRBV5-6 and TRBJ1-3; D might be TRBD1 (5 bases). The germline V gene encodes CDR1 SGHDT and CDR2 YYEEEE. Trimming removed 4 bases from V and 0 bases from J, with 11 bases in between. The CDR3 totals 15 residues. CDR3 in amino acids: CASSADSSSGNTIYF. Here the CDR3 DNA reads TGTGCCAGCAGCGCTGACAGCTCCTCTGGAAACACCATATATTTT.

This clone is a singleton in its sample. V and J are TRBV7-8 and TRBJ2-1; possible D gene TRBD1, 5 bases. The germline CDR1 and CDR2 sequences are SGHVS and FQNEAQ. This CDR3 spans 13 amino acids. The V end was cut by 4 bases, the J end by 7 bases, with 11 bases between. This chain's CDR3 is CASSWLDTNEQFF. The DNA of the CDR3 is TGTGCCAGCAGCTGGTTGGACACGAATGAGCAGTTCTTC.

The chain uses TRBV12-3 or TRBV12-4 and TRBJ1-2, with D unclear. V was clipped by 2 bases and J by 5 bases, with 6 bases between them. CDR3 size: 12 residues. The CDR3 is CASSLHLYGYTF. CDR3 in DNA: TGTGCCAGCAGTTTACACTTGTATGGCTACACCTTC.

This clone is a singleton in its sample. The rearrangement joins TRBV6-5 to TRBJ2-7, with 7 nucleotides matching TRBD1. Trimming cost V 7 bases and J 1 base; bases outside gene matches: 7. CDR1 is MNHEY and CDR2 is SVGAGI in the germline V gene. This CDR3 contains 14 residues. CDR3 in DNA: TGTGCCAGCACTCAGACAGGGAGATCCTACGAGCAGTACTTC. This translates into CASTQTGRSYEQYF.